This entry is about one T cell receptor beta chain. Its antigen remains unknown. The assay was immunoSEQ multiplex PCR, and TCRdb's table has in-frame clones only and misses some. This table holds around 28,000 clones, about 59% found once. This sample is drawn from a study of early stage breast cancer tumors. V lost 4 bases and J lost 7, with 21 bases in between. This CDR3 has 16 residues. Germline V gene data show CDR1 as SGDLS and CDR2 as YYNGEE. Whole-study findings and limits: In 14 of 16 patients, blood comparison separated tumor from normal breast.

The source material was breast tumor tissue. The chain uses TRBV9 and TRBJ2-4, with D possibly matching TRBD2 (6 bases). The TCR originated in a person aged 45 to 59 with breast cancer. The CDR3 DNA reads TGTGCCAGCAGCCCCTCTTTAGGAGGGTTAAGGAACATTCAGTACTTC. Its protein product is CASSPSLGGLRNIQYF.